The next 15 T cell receptor beta chains were all read from a single sample in a study of technical replicates of blood from four donors. The assay was immunoSEQ multiplex PCR, and TCRdb's table has in-frame clones only and misses some. The sample has roughly 12,000 clones; roughly three quarters are singletons. Source material: PBMCs. Receptors originate from a human donor in good health.

This clone was recorded only once. V gene TRBV4-2 combines with J gene TRBJ2-5, with 8 bases aligning to TRBD2. Germline V gives CDR1 LGHNA, CDR2 YNFKEQ. The CDR3 spans 14 residues. V shed 5 bases, J shed 4 bases, and the junction held 6 bases outside the gene matches. The CDR3 loop reads CASSASLAGETQYF. In DNA form, the CDR3 reads TGTGCCAGCAGCGCTTCCCTAGCGGGAGAGACCCAGTACTTC.

Only one count was recorded for this clone. The gene calls are TRBV5-4 and TRBJ2-3; TRBD2 matches at 13 bases. V dropped 2 bases and J dropped 4; count of bases not matched to a gene: 7. The CDR3 is 17 residues long. Germline values: CDR1 SGHNT, CDR2 YYREEE (reference sequence). For the CDR3, the DNA is TGTGCCAGCAGCTTCCGGACTAGCGGGAGTTCCCCAGATACGCAGTATTTT. It codes for CASSFRTSGSSPDTQYF.

CDR3: CAWSGDRGYNEQFF. The CDR3 bases are TGTGCCTGGAGTGGGGACAGGGGCTACAATGAGCAGTTCTTC. J is TRBJ2-1 and V is TRBV30, with 10 bases identical to TRBD1. Unmatched junction bases numbered 0, after V lost 1 base and J lost 3 bases. The germline V gene encodes CDR1 GTSNPN and CDR2 SVGIG (reference sequence). The CDR3 contains 14 residues.

The rearrangement uses TRBV28 and TRBJ2-5, with 11 nucleotides matching TRBD1. Per the germline V gene, CDR1 is MDHEN and CDR2 is SYDVKM. The V gene end was trimmed by 6 bases and the J gene end by 5 bases; junction bases not matched to a gene: 11. The CDR3 sequence is 16 residues long. CDR3 coding DNA: TGTGCCAGCAGCCCCCGGACAGGGGGCCATGTGGAGACCCAGTACTTC. This sequence encodes CASSPRTGGHVETQYF. Full variable domain (rest looked up from reference TRBV28 and TRBJ2-5): DVKVTQSSRYLVKRTGEKVFLECVQDMDHENMFWYRQDPGLGLRLIYFSYDVKMKEKGDIPEGYSVSREKKERFSLILESASTNQTSMYLCASSPRTGGHVETQYFGPGTRLLVL.

For the CDR3, the DNA is TGTGCCAGCAGTTCCGGACAGGGGCCACCTCGCTCTGGAAACACCATATATTTT. It is translated as CASSSGQGPPRSGNTIYF. This chain joins TRBV7-8 and TRBJ1-3, with 9 nucleotides matching TRBD1. Germline V CDR1 and CDR2: SGHVS, FQNEAQ. The CDR3 has 18 residues. After removal of 6 bases from V and 0 bases from J, the junction contained 12 bases not matched to a gene. The full variable domain, in which reference TRBV7-8 and TRBJ1-3 provide the parts outside the CDR3, is GAGVSQSPRYKVAKRGQDVALRCDPISGHVSLFWYQQALGQGPEFLTYFQNEAQLDKSGLPSDRFFAERPEGSVSTLKIQRTQQEDSAVYLCASSSGQGPPRSGNTIYFGEGSWLTVV.

This clone was picked up a small number of times. The CDR3 region has the DNA TGCGCCAGCAGCTCCCGGGACAGGGGGCACACTGAAGCTTTCTTT. Protein: CASSSRDRGHTEAFF. The J gene is TRBJ1-1, the V gene TRBV5-1, with 12 bases fitting TRBD1. The CDR3 is made up of 15 amino acids. Germline lookup yields CDR1 SGHRS and CDR2 YFSETQ. J was trimmed by 3 bases and V by 3 bases; bases with no gene match: 3.

The gene calls are TRBV30 and TRBJ1-4, with TRBD1 matching 7 bases. J was trimmed by 5 bases and V by 3 bases; bases with no gene match: 6. Germline CDR1 is GTSNPN and CDR2 is SVGIG (reference sequence). This CDR3 spans 14 amino acids. CDR3 sequence: CAWRPGTANEKLFF. Written as DNA, the CDR3 is TGTGCCTGGAGACCCGGGACAGCGAATGAAAAACTGTTTTTT.

The chain has TRBV11-2 and TRBJ2-7; 8 bases match TRBD2. Trimming at V came to 3 bases and at J to 2 bases, leaving 15 bases not matched to a gene. The CDR3 has 18 residues. Looked up from germline, CDR1 is SGHAT and CDR2 is FQNNGV. CDR3 in amino acids: CASSFGGMGGRPAYEQYF. DNA for the CDR3: TGTGCCAGCAGCTTTGGGGGAATGGGCGGGAGGCCCGCCTACGAGCAGTACTTC.

This chain connects TRBV5-1 to TRBJ2-2; 9 positions agree with TRBD2. J gave up 1 base and V 5 bases, and 0 bases lay outside the gene matches. This CDR3 is 14 amino acids long. Germline-derived CDR1 and CDR2 are SGHRS and YFSETQ. The CDR3 here is CASRTSGNTGELFF. In nucleotides, the CDR3 is TGCGCCAGCAGGACTAGCGGGAACACCGGGGAGCTGTTTTTT.

This clone was observed a single time. The chain carries TRBV5-4 and TRBJ2-3; D is ambiguous. From germline, CDR1 is SGHNT and CDR2 YYREEE (reference sequence). The CDR3 consists of 12 residues. V lost 2 bases and J 4 bases, leaving 5 bases between the germline ends. The CDR3 reads CASSLDSDTQYF. CDR3 bases: TGTGCCAGCAGCTTAGACTCAGATACGCAGTATTTT.

This clone was detected only a few times. The chain has TRBV25-1 and TRBJ1-1, with TRBD1 identical over 7 bases. This CDR3 has 16 residues. V trimming: 5 bases; J trimming: 0 bases; junction bases outside the gene matches: 9. Germline V gene sequence: CDR1 MGHDK, CDR2 SYGVNS. In DNA form, the CDR3 reads TGTGCCAGCAGTAGAAACAGGGGAGATATGAACACTGAAGCTTTCTTT. Protein: CASSRNRGDMNTEAFF.

The chain joins TRBV15 to TRBJ1-3; D ambiguous. Between the trimmed V and J ends, which lost 0 bases and 0 bases, there was a span of 9 bases. Germline V gene data show CDR1 as LNHNV and CDR2 as YYDKDF (reference sequence). The CDR3 is made up of 16 amino acids. The CDR3 is CATSRDRYLSGNTIYF. The CDR3 bases are TGTGCCACCAGCAGAGATCGGTATCTCTCTGGAAACACCATATATTTT.

The gene calls are TRBV5-1 and TRBJ2-2, with 9 bases that match TRBD1. V shed 4 bases and J 0 bases; nucleotides not matched to a gene: 4. This CDR3 contains 16 residues. CDR1 and CDR2 (germline): SGHRS, YFSETQ. CDR3 sequence (DNA): TGCGCCAGCAGCCACGGACAGGGGACGAACACCGGGGAGCTGTTTTTT. Its translation: CASSHGQGTNTGELFF.

The gene calls are TRBV5-1 and TRBJ2-7, with TRBD1 identical over 9 bases. Losses at the gene ends were 6 bases for V and 5 bases for J; bases not matched to a gene: 9. The CDR3 is 14 residues long. Germline V gene lookup returns CDR1 SGHRS and CDR2 YFSETQ. The CDR3: CASTFLGTGNEQYF. The CDR3 coding sequence is TGCGCCAGCACGTTTCTCGGGACAGGGAACGAGCAGTACTTC.

In nucleotides, the CDR3 is TGTGCCACCCGCGGAGGGGCAACTAATGAAAAACTGTTTTTT. Translation: CATRGGATNEKLFF. The V gene is TRBV6-5, the J gene TRBJ1-4; tentative D call: TRBD1 (5 bases). The V gene lost 10 bases and the J gene lost 0 bases, with 12 bases spanning the gap. Germline V lookup: CDR1 MNHEY, CDR2 SVGAGI. This CDR3 region has 14 residues.